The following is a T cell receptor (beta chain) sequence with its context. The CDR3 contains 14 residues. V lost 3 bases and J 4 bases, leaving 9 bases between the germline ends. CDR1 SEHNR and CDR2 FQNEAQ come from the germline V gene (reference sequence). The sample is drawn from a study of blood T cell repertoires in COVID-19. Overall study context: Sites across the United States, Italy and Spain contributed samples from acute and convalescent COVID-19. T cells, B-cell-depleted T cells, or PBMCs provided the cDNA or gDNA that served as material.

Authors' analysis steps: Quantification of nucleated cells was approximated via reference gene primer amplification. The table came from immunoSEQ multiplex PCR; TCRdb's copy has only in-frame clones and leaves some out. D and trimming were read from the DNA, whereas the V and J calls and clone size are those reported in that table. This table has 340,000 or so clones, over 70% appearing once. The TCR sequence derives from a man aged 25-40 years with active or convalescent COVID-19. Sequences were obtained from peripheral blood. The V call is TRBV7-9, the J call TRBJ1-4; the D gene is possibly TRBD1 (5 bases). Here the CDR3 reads CASSLSQVNEKLFF. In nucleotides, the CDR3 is TGTGCCAGCAGCTTGTCACAGGTTAATGAAAAACTGTTTTTT.